This T cell receptor (beta chain) comes out of a study of T-cell memory formation after mild COVID-19. Study-level results: For contracting clones, CD4+ ones sat mainly in CM and EM, CD8+ in EMRA. From day 15 to 85, contracting clones were balanced between CD4 and CD8, whereas later expanders leaned toward CD4+.

This clonotype was detected many times. Its antigen is not known. Constant-segment primers served in 5'RACE that generated TCR alpha and TCR beta cDNA libraries bearing sample barcodes and UMIs. One entry per CDR3 protein results from TCRdb running MiXCR on the 5' RACE reads. The table records about 200,000 distinct CDR3 sequences, 9% to 10% of them present only once. Sequenced sample: PBMCs or a T cell subset sorted from them (not recorded which). The receptor was derived from a man aged 18 to 29 who had mild COVID-19 (a few samples of this study predate the infection). Cell type and time point are not known.

CDR3 sequence reads: CASSHRQGAVVETQYF. CDR3 coding DNA: TGTGCCAGCAGTCATAGACAGGGGGCGGTAGTAGAGACCCAGTACTTC. V usage is TRBV6-6 and J usage is TRBJ2-5; 10 nucleotides align to TRBD1. The CDR3 is 16 residues long. Trimming at V came to 5 bases and at J to 4 bases, leaving 10 bases not matched to a gene. Germline V lookup: CDR1 MNHNY, CDR2 SVGAGI (reference sequence).